This is a list of T cell receptor beta chains from one sample in a study of graft-versus-host responses after intestinal transplantation. Profiled with immunoSEQ multiplex PCR; TCRdb holds only in-frame clones, not every one. Of just over 20,000 clones listed, 75% to 90% are singletons. The source was PBMCs, collected more than 62 days after intestinal transplantation. Source of these receptors: a human patient who received an intestinal transplant, so some T cells may come from the graft donor. Both conserved end residues are part of each CDR3. D genes are given only for firm matches. A row's size may be missing; if present it is once, few, many or a size class.

TRBJ2-3 NA TRBV5-4 NA TGTGCCAGCACAGCGAATTACTCAGGGAAGGGCACAGATACGCAGTATTTT CASTANYSGKGTDTQYF
TRBJ2-3 TRBD1 TRBV27 NA TGTGCCAGCGGCTCCGGGACAGGGGGCACAGATACGCAGTATTTT CASGSGTGGTDTQYF
TRBJ1-4 NA TRBV5-6 NA TGTGCCAGCAGCGCCCTAGGGGCGATTACAACTAATGAAAAACTGTTTTTT CASSALGAITTNEKLFF
TRBJ1-2 NA TRBV7-8 NA TGTGCCAGCAGCAGAACCGGTCTCGGAGGCTACACCTTC CASSRTGLGGYTF
TRBJ2-5 NA TRBV5-6 NA TGTGCCAGCAGCTTGGTAGACTATTGGGGAGAGACCCAGTACTTC CASSLVDYWGETQYF
TRBJ2-2 TRBD1 TRBV5-1 NA TGCGCCAGCAGCGTGGGACAGGGGAACACCGGGGAGCTGTTTTTT CASSVGQGNTGELFF
TRBJ1-4 NA TRBV5-1 once TGCGCCAGCAGCTTGTATCACCTTAATGAAAAACTGTTTTTT CASSLYHLNEKLFF
TRBJ2-6 NA TRBV6-5 NA TGTGCCAGCAGCCGAATTCAGGGTTACGACGTCCTGACTTTC CASSRIQGYDVLTF
TRBJ1-4 NA TRBV5-8 NA TGTGCCAGCAGCGGCGGAGACCACGATTTTGAAAAACTGTTTTTT CASSGGDHDFEKLFF
TRBJ2-2 NA TRBV2 NA TGTGCCAGCAGCTTACCCTCGGAGGCGGGGGAGCTGTTTTTT CASSLPSEAGELFF
TRBJ1-4 NA TRBV4-3 NA TGCGCCAGCAGCCAAGATCGGCAGACTAATGAAAAACTGTTTTTT CASSQDRQTNEKLFF
TRBJ2-7 NA TRBV5-1 NA TGCGCCAGCAGCTTGAAAAACGGGGGCTACGAGCAGTACTTC CASSLKNGGYEQYF
TRBJ1-2 NA TRBV4-3 NA TGCGCCAGCAGCCAAGATGGGGCAGTCCTCTATGGCTACACCTTC CASSQDGAVLYGYTF
TRBJ1-1 TRBD1 TRBV10-3 NA TGTGCCATTAGGACAGGGGTCGGAGCTTTCTTT CAIRTGVGAFF
TRBJ1-1 NA TRBV30 NA TGTGCCTGGAGTTGGTGGACTGAAGCTTTCTTT CAWSWWTEAFF